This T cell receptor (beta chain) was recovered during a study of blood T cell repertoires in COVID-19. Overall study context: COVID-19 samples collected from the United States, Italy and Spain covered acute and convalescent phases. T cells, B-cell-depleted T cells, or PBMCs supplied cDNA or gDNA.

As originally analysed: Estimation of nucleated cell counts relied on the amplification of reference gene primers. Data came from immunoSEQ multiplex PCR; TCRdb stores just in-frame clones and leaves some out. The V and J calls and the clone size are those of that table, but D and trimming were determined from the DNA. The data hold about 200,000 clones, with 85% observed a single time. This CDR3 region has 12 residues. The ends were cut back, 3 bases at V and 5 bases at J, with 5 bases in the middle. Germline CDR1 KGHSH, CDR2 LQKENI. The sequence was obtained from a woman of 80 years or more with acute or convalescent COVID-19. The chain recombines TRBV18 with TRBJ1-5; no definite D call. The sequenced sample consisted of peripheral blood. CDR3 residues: CASSPRDQPQHF. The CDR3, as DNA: TGTGCCAGCTCACCTCGGGATCAGCCCCAGCATTTT.